The 25 T cell receptor beta chains below all came from one sample that was sequenced in a study of OX40 agonist ivuxolimab in advanced cancers. The library was produced with the immunoSEQ multiplex PCR assay. TCRdb's version of the immuneACCESS table is confined to in-frame rearrangements and falls short of the full clone set. An unresolved V gene accounts for under half of the shortfall where checked; the remainder is of unknown origin. Counted in this sample were approximately 60,000 clones; 65% to 80% of them appeared once. Roughly 6.5% of the sample lies in the top ten. Sequenced material: CD4+ or CD8+ T cells sorted from blood, taken in a trial of the OX40 agonist ivuxolimab. All receptors derive from an adult with an advanced solid tumor such as melanoma, head and neck, liver or kidney cancer.

J is TRBJ2-1 and V is TRBV19; maybe TRBD2 (5 bases). Germline-derived CDR1 and CDR2 are LNHDA and SQIVND (reference sequence). V lost 4 bases and J lost 3, with 10 bases in between. The CDR3 contains 14 residues. The CDR3 DNA reads as TGTGCCAGTAGTACGGCCGGGGTCTACAATGAGCAGTTCTTC. It codes for CASSTAGVYNEQFF. Using reference TRBV19 and TRBJ2-1 for the parts outside the CDR3, the full variable domain is DGGITQSPKYLFRKEGQNVTLSCEQNLNHDAMYWYRQDPGQGLRLIYYSQIVNDFQKGDIAEGYSVSREKKESFPLTVTSAQKNPTAFYLCASSTAGVYNEQFFGPGTRLTVL.

The chain combines TRBV6-5 with TRBJ1-1; D might be TRBD1 (6 bases). Germline V gene lookup returns CDR1 MNHEY and CDR2 SVGAGI. Trimming took off 0 bases at V and 7 bases at J, with 15 bases between the two ends. The CDR3 spans 15 residues. The CDR3 reads CASSYSRQGTIEAFF. CDR3 in DNA: TGTGCCAGCAGTTACTCGAGGCAGGGGACTATTGAAGCTTTCTTT.

CDR3 sequence (DNA): TGTGCCAGCAGCGTAGGTCAGGGTGTAACCAAAAACATTCAGTACTTC. Translation gives CASSVGQGVTKNIQYF. The chain recombines TRBV9 with TRBJ2-4; the D gene is possibly TRBD1 (5 bases). This CDR3 comprises 16 residues. The V gene's germline CDR1 is SGDLS and CDR2 YYNGEE. Trimming shortened V by 0 bases and J by 2 bases, and 12 bases separated the two germline ends.

This clone has more than one count but fewer than ten. The chain is built from TRBV15 and TRBJ2-2, with 7 bases fitting TRBD1. J was trimmed by 9 bases and V by 8 bases; bases with no gene match: 18. The CDR3 extends over 16 amino acids. In germline, CDR1 is LNHNV, CDR2 YYDKDF (reference sequence). This CDR3 is CATEPSRTGLERELFF. CDR3 DNA: TGTGCCACCGAGCCTTCCCGGACAGGTTTGGAGCGGGAGCTGTTTTTT.

V usage is TRBV11-1 and J usage is TRBJ2-5; tentatively, D is TRBD2 (5 bases). Trimming stripped 5 bases from V and 1 base from J, with 17 bases between. The germline V gene encodes CDR1 SGHAT and CDR2 FQDESV (reference sequence). The CDR3 sequence is 16 residues long. CDR3 sequence (DNA): TGTGCCAGCAGCGCAGCGGCCGGAACACTCCAAGAGACCCAGTACTTC. Translated, it gives CASSAAAGTLQETQYF.

This clone has more than one count but fewer than ten. The genes are TRBV7-6 and TRBJ1-5; no clear D gene. The CDR3 extends over 13 amino acids. V was clipped by 3 bases and J by 1 base, with 4 bases between them. Germline CDR1 reads SGHVS; CDR2 reads FNYEAQ. CDR3 DNA: TGTGCCAGCAGCTTCCAGAGCAATCAGCCCCAGCATTTT. Its protein product is CASSFQSNQPQHF.

This clone was recorded a few times. The chain combines TRBV21-1 with TRBJ2-1; the table's D call, TRBD2, has no DNA check behind it. TRBV21-1 is marked as a pseudogene. This CDR3 comprises 16 residues. CDR3 residues: CASSPRCRGVHNEQFF. The CDR3 DNA reads as TGTGCCAGCAGTCCCCGTTGTCGGGGGGTACACAATGAGCAGTTCTTC.

The chain combines TRBV4-1 with TRBJ1-3; tentatively, D is TRBD1 (5 bases). CDR3 length equals 18 residues. V dropped 0 bases and J dropped 0 bases, with 15 bases sitting between them. The germline V gene encodes CDR1 MGHRA and CDR2 YSYEKL. CDR3 in amino acids: CASSQDGGGFLSGNTIYF. CDR3 sequence (DNA): TGCGCCAGCAGCCAAGATGGGGGGGGGTTCCTCTCTGGAAACACCATATATTTT.

The chain has TRBV15 and TRBJ2-6; the D is unclear. The CDR3 has 15 residues. Between the trimmed V and J ends, which lost 0 bases and 4 bases, there was a span of 7 bases. Per germline, CDR1 LNHNV and CDR2 YYDKDF (reference sequence). DNA of the CDR3: TGTGCCACCAGCAGAGATGGATCCGGGGCCAACGTCCTGACTTTC. Residues: CATSRDGSGANVLTF. Together with reference TRBV15 and TRBJ2-6, the CDR3 gives the full variable domain: DAMVIQNPRYQVTQFGKPVTLSCSQTLNHNVMYWYQQKSSQAPKLLFHYYDKDFNNEADTPDNFQSRRPNTSFCFLDIRSPGLGDTAMYLCATSRDGSGANVLTFGAGSRLTVL.

CDR3 DNA: TGTGCCAGCAGCCTAGACAGGGTGGCTGGAAACACCATATATTTT. It specifies CASSLDRVAGNTIYF. V and J are TRBV7-2 and TRBJ1-3; 7 bases map to TRBD1. The V segment lost 5 bases and the J segment 2 bases; nucleotides outside the gene matches: 6. This CDR3 region has 15 residues. Germline V gene data show CDR1 as SGHTA and CDR2 as FQGNSA.

The CDR3 loop is CASTLAGVTDTQYF. In nucleotides, the CDR3 is TGTGCCAGTACACTAGCGGGAGTTACAGATACGCAGTATTTT. The V call is TRBV7-2, the J call TRBJ2-3; 11 bases map to TRBD2. Looked up from germline, CDR1 is SGHTA and CDR2 is FQGNSA. V was pared by 9 bases and J by 3 bases, with 5 bases of the junction left unmatched. The CDR3 length is 14 residues.

The V and J genes are TRBV5-1 and TRBJ1-2, with D possibly TRBD1 on 6 matching bases. V dropped 0 bases and J dropped 8 bases, with 11 bases sitting between them. This CDR3 is built from 13 residues. In germline, CDR1 is SGHRS, CDR2 YFSETQ. CDR3 loop: CASSLDRAVGYTF. The CDR3 DNA reads as TGCGCCAGCAGCTTGGACAGGGCGGTCGGCTACACCTTC.

This chain links TRBV29-1 with TRBJ2-4, with unresolved D. CDR1 is SQVTM, CDR2 ANQGSEA, per germline. V gave up 0 bases and J gave up 9 bases, with 12 bases separating them. The CDR3 covers 13 residues. The DNA for the CDR3 is TGCAGCGTTGAAGATACCGGGTTCGGCATTCAGTACTTC. Protein sequence: CSVEDTGFGIQYF.

The V gene is TRBV11-2, the J gene TRBJ2-7, with no clear D. Per germline, CDR1 SGHAT and CDR2 FQNNGV. V lost 0 bases and J 1 base, leaving 4 bases between the germline ends. This CDR3 comprises 13 residues. CDR3 sequence reads: CASSLERSYEQYF. In DNA, the CDR3 is TGTGCCAGCAGCTTAGAAAGATCCTACGAGCAGTACTTC. The full variable domain, rest sourced from reference TRBV11-2 and TRBJ2-7, is EAGVAQSPRYKIIEKRQSVAFWCNPISGHATLYWYQQILGQGPKLLIQFQNNGVVDDSQLPKDRFSAERLKGVDSTLKIQPAKLEDSAVYLCASSLERSYEQYFGPGTRLTVT.

V is TRBV10-1 and J is TRBJ2-7; tentatively, D is TRBD1 (6 bases). This CDR3 is 14 amino acids long. V lost 3 bases and J lost 1, with 10 bases in between. CDR1 is WNHNN, CDR2 SYGVQD, per germline (reference sequence). The CDR3 nucleotides read TGCGCCAGCAGTGATCGGGACACGTCCTACGAGCAGTACTTC. It translates to CASSDRDTSYEQYF.

The gene calls are TRBV6-5 and TRBJ1-1; no clear D. V was cut by 8 bases and J by 0 bases, with 10 bases left in between. This CDR3 has 13 residues. The V gene's germline CDR1 is MNHEY and CDR2 SVGAGI. Here the CDR3 DNA reads TGTGCCAGCCTCACGCGAATGAACACTGAAGCTTTCTTT. It is translated as CASLTRMNTEAFF.

This clone has a handful of counts. The chain has TRBV5-4 and TRBJ2-3; 7 bases fit TRBD2. The CDR3 sequence is 16 residues long. The trim removed 2 bases at V and 4 bases at J, leaving 10 bases unmatched. Germline CDR1 reads SGHNT; CDR2 reads YYREEE (reference sequence). The DNA for the CDR3 is TGTGCCAGCAGCTTCAAGGCGGGAGTGGGACCAGATACGCAGTATTTT. Its protein is CASSFKAGVGPDTQYF.

The chain is built from TRBV6-5 and TRBJ2-7, with D perhaps TRBD2 (6 bases). V lost 5 bases and J 2 bases, leaving 16 bases between the germline ends. This CDR3 contains 15 residues. Germline V gene lookup returns CDR1 MNHEY and CDR2 SVGAGI. In DNA, the CDR3 is TGTGCCAGCAGTCCAAGACTAGGGCTCACCTACGAGCAGTACTTC. Encoded protein: CASSPRLGLTYEQYF.

The V call is TRBV9, the J call TRBJ2-5, with D possibly being TRBD1 (6 bases). CDR3 size: 13 residues. V lost 7 bases to trimming and J lost 1 base, with 11 bases between them. Per the germline V gene, CDR1 is SGDLS and CDR2 is YYNGEE. CDR3 region: CASRRDIQETQYF. DNA of the CDR3: TGTGCCAGCCGCCGGGACATCCAAGAGACCCAGTACTTC.

V usage is TRBV27 and J usage is TRBJ2-1; D might be TRBD2 (6 bases). Trimming shortened V by 1 base and J by 4 bases, and 14 bases separated the two germline ends. This CDR3 is 16 amino acids long. Germline CDR1 and CDR2: MNHEY and SMNVEV (reference sequence). DNA for the CDR3: TGTGCCAGCAGTTTATTCGGACTACCCTCTTACAATGAGCAGTTCTTC. Translation: CASSLFGLPSYNEQFF.

This clone is a singleton in its sample. The CDR3 region has the DNA TGTGCCAGCAGTTACGGACCTAACTATGGCTACACCTTC. Its translation is CASSYGPNYGYTF. V gene TRBV6-5 combines with J gene TRBJ1-2; D is unclear. The CDR3 sequence is 13 residues long. V was shortened by 2 bases and J by 0 bases, with 4 bases between the two germline ends. Germline CDR1 and CDR2: MNHEY and SVGAGI.

This clone was recorded a few times. Other nucleotide sequences in the sample specify the same CDR3. The J gene is TRBJ2-1, the V gene TRBV6-5; 7 nucleotides align to TRBD1. CDR1 is MNHEY, CDR2 SVGAGI, per germline. Trimming at V came to 6 bases and at J to 2 bases, leaving 4 bases not matched to a gene. The CDR3 runs to 14 residues. The CDR3 coding sequence is TGTGCCAGCAGAGACAGGGCAACCTACAATGAGCAGTTCTTC. Its protein product is CASRDRATYNEQFF.

The chain carries TRBV5-4 and TRBJ1-2; D gene ambiguous. The germline V and J ends were trimmed by 0 bases and 3 bases, with 3 bases remaining between them. Germline assignment: CDR1 SGHNT and CDR2 YYREEE (reference sequence). This CDR3 has 12 residues. CDR3 in DNA: TGTGCCAGCAGCTTGGGGGACTATGGCTACACCTTC. It specifies CASSLGDYGYTF.

This chain connects TRBV29-1 to TRBJ1-2, with D possibly being TRBD1 (6 bases). Germline V lookup: CDR1 SQVTM, CDR2 ANQGSEA. This CDR3 has 11 amino acids. Trimming left V 6 bases short and J 6 bases short, with 11 bases between. CDR3: CSVSAGDGYTF. For the CDR3, the DNA is TGCAGCGTCTCGGCAGGGGATGGCTACACCTTC.

The chain employs TRBV7-2 and TRBJ1-2, with 7 bases fitting TRBD1. CDR1 SGHTA and CDR2 FQGNSA come from the germline V gene. The length of the CDR3 is 12 residues. V lost 1 base and J lost 9; bases outside the gene matches: 2. The CDR3 DNA follows: TGTGCCAGCAGCTTAGACAGGGGCCGCTACACCTTC. Translated: CASSLDRGRYTF.